This TCR beta chain was recorded in a study of beta chain features in type 1 diabetes. About the study: Investigators examined approximately 100,000,000 sorted cells across all samples. Study-wide results and caveats: TCRB CDR3s were moderately but significantly shorter in Type 1 diabetes patients in all four CD4+ subsets. Sequencing the cDNA could make cells with high TCR expression show up more than they should. Shorter templates might be favored by PCR, and equally so in patients and in controls.

In its sample, this clone was seen a few times. Its antigen is undetermined. Per the germline V gene, CDR1 is MNHEY and CDR2 is SVGAGI. The CDR3 is 14 amino acids. V lost 6 bases to trimming and J lost 1 base, with 12 bases between them. TCRB transcripts that were expressed got sequenced, as all of the isolated RNA had been reverse transcribed. Sequenced by immunoSEQ multiplex PCR; TCRdb stores in-frame clones only, minus some. The repertoire consists of about 740,000 clones, with roughly an eighth occurring once and the leading ten covering about 0.02%. Sorting gave populations that all exceeded 95% purity.

The receptor's source is a man aged 18 to 29 with type 1 diabetes. The V call is TRBV6-5, the J call TRBJ1-2; D is undetermined. The sequenced material came from naive CD4+ T cells from blood. CDR3 region: CASSKQPRNYGYTF. The CDR3 DNA reads TGTGCCAGCAGCAAACAGCCCCGTAACTATGGCTACACCTTC.